Listed below are T cell receptor beta chains from one sample, sequenced in a study of T cells expressing NK-cell markers. Reanalyzing the 5' RACE reads, TCRdb keeps one entry per CDR3 protein, without DNA. The sample table sets out 300,000 to 500,000 distinct CDR3 sequences. Specimen: blood T cells: a sorted CD56 or NKG2C T cell subset, CD4+ or CD8+ T cells, or bulk PBMC T cells (not recorded which). The receptors come from a woman in her forties or fifties in good health. Each CDR3 is given with its conserved first and last residue. Fields, in order: J gene, V gene, CDR3 protein.

J gene: TRBJ2-5
V gene: TRBV3-1
CDR3 protein: CASSRRDYQETQYF

J gene: TRBJ2-3
V gene: TRBV20-1
CDR3 protein: CSASPLAGRTDTQYF

J gene: TRBJ1-1
V gene: TRBV6-5
CDR3 protein: CASSSNFYGGTEAFF

J gene: TRBJ2-3
V gene: TRBV15
CDR3 protein: CATSMDTSSTDTQYF

J gene: TRBJ2-1
V gene: TRBV12-3/TRBV12-4
CDR3 protein: CASSTVLWEQFF

J gene: TRBJ2-1
V gene: TRBV7-8
CDR3 protein: CASSVAGTSESSYNEQFF

J gene: TRBJ2-3
V gene: TRBV28
CDR3 protein: CASSPQGLAGGPTDTQYF

J gene: TRBJ2-3
V gene: TRBV10-1
CDR3 protein: CASSEPWQAHNTQYF

J gene: TRBJ2-1
V gene: TRBV6-5
CDR3 protein: CASSGTSGRGQFF

J gene: TRBJ1-1
V gene: TRBV14
CDR3 protein: CASSQDNRWNTEAFF

J gene: TRBJ2-1
V gene: TRBV14
CDR3 protein: CASSQDLDSGINEQFF

J gene: TRBJ2-7
V gene: TRBV10-2
CDR3 protein: CASSDTGAYEQYF

J gene: TRBJ2-4
V gene: TRBV19
CDR3 protein: CASSLGLASNIQYF

J gene: TRBJ1-1
V gene: TRBV5-1
CDR3 protein: CASSLELRVPTEAFF

J gene: TRBJ2-1
V gene: TRBV2
CDR3 protein: CASSEAAGRQFF

J gene: TRBJ2-5
V gene: TRBV2
CDR3 protein: CASIPDRGGTQYF

J gene: TRBJ2-1
V gene: TRBV5-1
CDR3 protein: CASSLEFRDNEQFF

J gene: TRBJ2-1
V gene: TRBV4-1
CDR3 protein: CASSQDREQGVVNEQFF

J gene: TRBJ2-7
V gene: TRBV25-1
CDR3 protein: CATRAGTGGPSYEQYF

J gene: TRBJ2-1
V gene: TRBV7-6
CDR3 protein: CASSPYPRQGTYNEQFF